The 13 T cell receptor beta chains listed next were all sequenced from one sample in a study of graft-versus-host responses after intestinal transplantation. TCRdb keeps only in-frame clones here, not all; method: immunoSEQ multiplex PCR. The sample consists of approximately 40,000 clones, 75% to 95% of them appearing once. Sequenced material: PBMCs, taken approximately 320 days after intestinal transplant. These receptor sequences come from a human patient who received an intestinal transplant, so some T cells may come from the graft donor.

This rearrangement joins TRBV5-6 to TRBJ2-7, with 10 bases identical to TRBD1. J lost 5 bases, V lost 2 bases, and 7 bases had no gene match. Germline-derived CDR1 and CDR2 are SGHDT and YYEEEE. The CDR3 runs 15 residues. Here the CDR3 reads CASSFRGTGDHEQYF. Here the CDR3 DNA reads TGTGCCAGCAGCTTCCGCGGGACAGGGGACCACGAGCAGTACTTC.

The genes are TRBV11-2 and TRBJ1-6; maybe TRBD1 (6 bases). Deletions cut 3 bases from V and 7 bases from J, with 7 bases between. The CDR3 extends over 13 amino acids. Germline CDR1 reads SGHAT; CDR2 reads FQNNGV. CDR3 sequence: CASSFGQNSPLHF. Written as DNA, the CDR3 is TGTGCCAGCAGCTTTGGACAGAATTCACCCCTCCACTTT.

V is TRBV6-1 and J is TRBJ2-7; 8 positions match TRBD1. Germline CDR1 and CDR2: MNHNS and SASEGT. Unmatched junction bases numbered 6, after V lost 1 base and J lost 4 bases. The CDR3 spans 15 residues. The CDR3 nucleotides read TGTGCCAGCAGTGAAGTTGGACAGGGTCGGTACGAGCAGTACTTC. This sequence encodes CASSEVGQGRYEQYF.

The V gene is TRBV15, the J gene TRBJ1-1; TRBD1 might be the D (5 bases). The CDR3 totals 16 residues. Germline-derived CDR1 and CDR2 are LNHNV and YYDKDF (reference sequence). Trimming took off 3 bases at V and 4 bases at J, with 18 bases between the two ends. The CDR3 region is CATSRRDPPRGTEAFF. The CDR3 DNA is TGTGCCACCAGCAGGCGGGACCCACCCCGGGGCACTGAAGCTTTCTTT.

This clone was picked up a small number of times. CDR3 sequence (DNA): TGCAGCGTCGGGACAGGGAATTACTATGGCTACACCTTC. It is translated as CSVGTGNYYGYTF. The gene calls are TRBV29-1 and TRBJ1-2; 9 bases agree with TRBD1. The CDR3 loop spans 13 amino acids. V shed 6 bases, J shed 3 bases, and the junction held 5 bases outside the gene matches. Germline V lookup: CDR1 SQVTM, CDR2 ANQGSEA.

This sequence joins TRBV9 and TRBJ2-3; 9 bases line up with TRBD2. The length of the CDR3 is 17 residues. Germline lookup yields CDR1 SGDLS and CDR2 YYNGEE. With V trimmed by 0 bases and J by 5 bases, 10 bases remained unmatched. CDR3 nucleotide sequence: TGTGCCAGCAGCGTAGAGGGAGCGGGGGGCGGGAGAGATACGCAGTATTTT. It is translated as CASSVEGAGGGRDTQYF.

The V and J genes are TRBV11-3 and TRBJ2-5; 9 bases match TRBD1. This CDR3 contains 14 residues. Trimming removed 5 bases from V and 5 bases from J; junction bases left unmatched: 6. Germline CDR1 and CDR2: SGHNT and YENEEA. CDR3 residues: CASSMTGGEETQYF. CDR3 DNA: TGTGCCAGCAGCATGACAGGGGGTGAGGAGACCCAGTACTTC.

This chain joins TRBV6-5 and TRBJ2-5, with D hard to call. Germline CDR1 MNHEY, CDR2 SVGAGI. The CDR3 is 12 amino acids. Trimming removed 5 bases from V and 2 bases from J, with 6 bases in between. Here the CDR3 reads CASSPTQETQYF. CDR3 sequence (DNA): TGTGCCAGCAGTCCTACGCAAGAGACCCAGTACTTC.

The CDR3 sequence is CASSNWGSTDTQYF. The CDR3 DNA sequence: TGTGCCAGCAGCAACTGGGGGAGCACAGATACGCAGTATTTT. The gene calls are TRBV7-9 and TRBJ2-3; D is possibly TRBD1 or TRBD2 (5 bases each). The germline V and J ends were trimmed by 5 bases and 0 bases, with 9 bases remaining between them. The CDR3 sequence is 14 residues long. Looked up from germline, CDR1 is SEHNR and CDR2 is FQNEAQ (reference sequence).

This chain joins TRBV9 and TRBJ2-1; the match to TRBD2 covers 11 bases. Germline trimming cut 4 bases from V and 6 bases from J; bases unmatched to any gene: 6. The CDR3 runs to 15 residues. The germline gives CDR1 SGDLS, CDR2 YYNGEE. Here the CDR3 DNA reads TGTGCCAGCAGCAGGACTAGCGGGTTTTTCAATGAGCAGTTCTTC. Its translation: CASSRTSGFFNEQFF.

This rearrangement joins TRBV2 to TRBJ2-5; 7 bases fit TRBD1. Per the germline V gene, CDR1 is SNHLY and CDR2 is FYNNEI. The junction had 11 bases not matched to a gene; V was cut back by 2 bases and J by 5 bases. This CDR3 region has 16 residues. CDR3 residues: CASSESAMRGRETQYF. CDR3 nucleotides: TGTGCCAGCAGTGAATCCGCCATGAGGGGGCGGGAGACCCAGTACTTC.

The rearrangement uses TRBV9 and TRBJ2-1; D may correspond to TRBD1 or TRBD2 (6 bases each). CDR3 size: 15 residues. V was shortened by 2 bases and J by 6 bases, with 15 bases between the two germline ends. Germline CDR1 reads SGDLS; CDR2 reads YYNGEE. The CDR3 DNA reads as TGTGCCAGCAGCGTCAGGGGCACGCGGGGCAATGAGCAGTTCTTC. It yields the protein CASSVRGTRGNEQFF.

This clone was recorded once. CDR3 residues: CASSPPGQGTEAFF. The CDR3 DNA follows: TGTGCCAGCTCACCACCCGGGCAGGGCACTGAAGCTTTCTTT. The chain combines TRBV18 with TRBJ1-1; D perhaps matches TRBD1 (5 bases). CDR1 and CDR2 from the germline V gene are KGHSH and LQKENI. The CDR3 is made up of 14 amino acids. Trimming removed 0 bases from V and 4 bases from J, with 9 bases in between.